The 12 T cell receptor beta chains given below trace back to one sample, sequenced in a study of shared clonotypes between healthy human individuals. The protocol was immunoSEQ multiplex PCR, while the TCRdb copy is restricted to in-frame clones and leaves out a portion. The sample contains fewer than 700,000 clones, around three quarters of which appear only once. Sample: PBMCs. The receptors stem from a woman between 40 and 55 years old in good health. Some clones in this sample may be carry-over from other donors' samples.

This chain connects TRBV5-1 to TRBJ1-5; the D gene is possibly TRBD1 (5 bases). CDR3 size: 15 residues. Germline-derived CDR1 and CDR2 are SGHRS and YFSETQ. Between the trimmed V and J ends, which lost 5 bases and 1 base, there was a span of 13 bases. The CDR3 nucleotides read TGCGCCAGCAGGGTAGGGGCCGAGAGCAATCAGCCCCAGCATTTT. Protein product: CASRVGAESNQPQHF.

As regards this clone: It is likely a read error: a sequence one base away is far more abundant. This chain links TRBV28 with TRBJ2-6; TRBD1 is a possible D gene (5 bases). This CDR3 region has 13 residues. Germline V gene sequence: CDR1 MDHEN, CDR2 SYDVKM. The CDR3 here is CASDSSGADVLTF. CDR3 in DNA: TGTGCCAGCGACAGCTCTGGGGCCGACGTCCTGACTTTC. The full variable domain, in which reference TRBV28 and TRBJ2-6 provide the parts outside the CDR3, is DVKVTQSSRYLVKRTGEKVFLECVQDMDHENMFWYRQDPGLGLRLIYFSYDVKMKEKGDIPEGYSVSREKKERFSLILESASTNQTSMYLCASDSSGADVLTFGAGSRLTVL.

Remarks on this clone: A much more abundant neighbour one base away suggests this may be a read error. The chain employs TRBV7-2 and TRBJ1-5; weak D call: TRBD1 (6 bases). CDR3 length: 15 amino acids. Between the trimmed V and J ends, which lost 7 bases and 6 bases, there was a span of 19 bases. Germline CDR1 and CDR2: SGHTA and FQGNSA. CDR3 in amino acids: CASTMGGAPGQPQHF. CDR3 bases: TGTGCCAGCACAATGGGGGGGGCGCCAGGTCAGCCCCAGCATTTT. The whole variable domain, filled in from reference TRBV7-2 and TRBJ1-5, reads GAGVSQSPSNKVTEKGKDVELRCDPISGHTALYWYRQSLGQGLEFLIYFQGNSAPDKSGLPSDRFSAERTGGSVSTLTIQRTQQEDSAVYLCASTMGGAPGQPQHFGDGTRLSIL.

This clone appeared a single time. The J gene is TRBJ2-1, the V gene TRBV27; 7 bases are shared with TRBD1. The germline V gene has CDR1 MNHEY and CDR2 SMNVEV (reference sequence). Trimming removed 0 bases from V and 3 bases from J; junction bases left unmatched: 5. This CDR3 is 16 amino acids long. CDR3 loop: CASSLSLAGGYNEQFF. The CDR3 nucleotides are TGTGCCAGCAGTTTATCGTTGGCAGGGGGCTACAATGAGCAGTTCTTC.

As for this clone: The sample contains more than one DNA sequence encoding this CDR3. The rearrangement joins TRBV9 to TRBJ1-4; no firm D call. The CDR3 consists of 14 residues. The V gene's germline CDR1 is SGDLS and CDR2 YYNGEE. Trimming removed 4 bases at V and 4 bases at J, with 11 bases between. The DNA for the CDR3 is TGTGCCAGCAGCCCTGGAGGCCTTAATGAAAAACTGTTTTTT. As protein: CASSPGGLNEKLFF. Based on the CDR3 plus reference TRBV9 and TRBJ1-4, the full variable domain is DSGVTQTPKHLITATGQRVTLRCSPRSGDLSVYWYQQSLDQGLQFLIQYYNGEERAKGNILERFSAQQFPDLHSELNLSSLELGDSALYFCASSPGGLNEKLFFGSGTQLSVL.

The rearrangement links TRBV18 to TRBJ2-3; 12 nucleotides align to TRBD2. The V and J ends lost 3 bases and 0 bases, in that order; junction bases with no gene match: 7. The CDR3 length is 18 residues. Germline V lookup: CDR1 KGHSH, CDR2 LQKENI. CDR3 sequence (DNA): TGTGCCAGCTCACCGCTATTCGGGACTAGCGGGAGCACAGATACGCAGTATTTT. Translating it yields CASSPLFGTSGSTDTQYF.

The V call is TRBV4-1, the J call TRBJ2-1; 10 bases are shared with TRBD2. The V gene end was trimmed by 1 base and the J gene end by 9 bases; junction bases not matched to a gene: 9. The CDR3 is made up of 16 amino acids. Germline V gives CDR1 MGHRA, CDR2 YSYEKL. The CDR3 here is CASSQAPLAGVVEQFF. The CDR3 DNA reads as TGCGCCAGCAGCCAAGCCCCCCTAGCGGGAGTCGTTGAGCAGTTCTTC.

The chain carries TRBV6-1 and TRBJ1-1; possible D gene TRBD1, 5 bases. CDR3 length: 13 residues. Germline CDR1 and CDR2: MNHNS and SASEGT. V shed 11 bases and J shed 2 bases, with 15 bases lying between them. The CDR3 loop reads CASRRGSNTEAFF. CDR3 coding DNA: TGTGCCTCCCGGAGGGGATCCAACACTGAAGCTTTCTTT.

In its sample, this clone was seen once. The chain employs TRBV5-1 and TRBJ2-3; D gene unclear. This CDR3 has 13 residues. The germline gives CDR1 SGHRS, CDR2 YFSETQ. V shed 2 bases and J shed 4 bases, with 8 bases lying between them. CDR3 sequence: CASSFTVPDTQYF. CDR3 sequence (DNA): TGCGCCAGCAGCTTTACAGTCCCAGATACGCAGTATTTT.

A single count supports this clone. Other DNA sequences in this sample translate to the same CDR3. V usage is TRBV5-1 and J usage is TRBJ1-2; a weak D match, TRBD1 (6 bases). Germline values: CDR1 SGHRS, CDR2 YFSETQ. The ends were cut back, 0 bases at V and 8 bases at J, with 11 bases in the middle. This CDR3 region has 13 residues. CDR3 region: CASSLAARGGYTF. DNA for the CDR3: TGCGCCAGCAGCTTGGCCGCCAGGGGCGGCTACACCTTC.

CDR3 in amino acids: CASSLEGLGFISDTQYF. CDR3 bases: TGCGCCAGCAGCTTGGAGGGACTAGGCTTTATTTCAGATACGCAGTATTTT. This chain links TRBV5-1 with TRBJ2-3; 8 bases agree with TRBD2. The germline V gene encodes CDR1 SGHRS and CDR2 YFSETQ. The CDR3 totals 17 residues. Unmatched junction bases numbered 10, after V lost 0 bases and J lost 4 bases.

This clone was counted between two and nine times. The genes are TRBV7-2 and TRBJ2-7; D may be TRBD2 (6 bases). This CDR3 contains 14 residues. CDR1 and CDR2 from the germline V gene are SGHTA and FQGNSA. Trimming took 5 bases from V and 3 from J, leaving 14 bases between them. CDR3 in DNA: TGTGCCAGCAGCAAACGGCGGGGCGGCTACGAGCAGTACTTC. Its protein is CASSKRRGGYEQYF.